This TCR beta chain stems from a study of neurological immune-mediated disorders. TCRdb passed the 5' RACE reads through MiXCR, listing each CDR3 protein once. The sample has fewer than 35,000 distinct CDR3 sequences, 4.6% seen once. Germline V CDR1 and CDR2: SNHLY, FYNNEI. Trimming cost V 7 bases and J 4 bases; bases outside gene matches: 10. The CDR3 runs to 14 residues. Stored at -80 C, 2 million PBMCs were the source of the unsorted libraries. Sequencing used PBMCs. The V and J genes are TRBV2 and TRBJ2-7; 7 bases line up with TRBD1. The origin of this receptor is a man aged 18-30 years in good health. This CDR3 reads CASIPDRARYEQYF. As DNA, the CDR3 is TGTGCCAGCATTCCCGACAGGGCGAGGTACGAGCAGTACTTC.